This T cell receptor (beta chain) derives from a study of blood T cell repertoires in COVID-19. Study-level background: Italy, Spain and the United States were the sources of the convalescent and acute COVID-19 samples.

The CDR3 totals 16 residues. V dropped 0 bases and J dropped 1 base, with 14 bases sitting between them. Per the germline V gene, CDR1 is SGHNT and CDR2 is YYREEE (reference sequence). Some clones are missing from TCRdb's copy, which holds only in-frame ones; the method was immunoSEQ multiplex PCR. This sample has under 250,000 clones; roughly four fifths occur once, and the top ten carry around 3.3%. This clone was picked up many times. This TCR was sampled from a young woman with acute or convalescent COVID-19. The rearrangement links TRBV5-4 to TRBJ2-7; D is perhaps TRBD1 (6 bases). The sequencing sample was made of peripheral blood. CDR3 coding DNA: TGTGCCAGCAGCTTGGACAGGGTAGGGGAATCCTACGAGCAGTACTTC. It codes for CASSLDRVGESYEQYF.